Presented here are 26 T cell receptor beta chains from one specimen sequenced in a study of cytomegalovirus exposure and HLA in healthy donors. Primers for the PCR totalled 60 Vbeta and 13 Jbeta. Data came from immunoSEQ multiplex PCR; TCRdb stores just in-frame clones and leaves some out. The top ten hold 0.9% to 1% of the sample, which has roughly 150,000 clones, roughly 80% seen once. Material: PBMCs. The receptors derive from a girl aged 2 to 10 in good health and CMV-seropositive.

The chain joins TRBV11-2 to TRBJ2-1, with D hard to call. The ends were cut back, 8 bases at V and 8 bases at J, with 22 bases in the middle. The germline V gene encodes CDR1 SGHAT and CDR2 FQNNGV. The CDR3 runs to 15 residues. CDR3: CASLPLTRGVDEQFF. In nucleotides, the CDR3 is TGTGCCAGCCTTCCCCTTACCCGCGGCGTCGATGAGCAGTTCTTC.

V and J are TRBV2 and TRBJ2-5, with 11 bases aligning to TRBD2. CDR3 length: 19 amino acids. The V gene end was trimmed by 3 bases and the J gene end by 4 bases; junction bases not matched to a gene: 16. Germline-derived CDR1 and CDR2 are SNHLY and FYNNEI. CDR3: CASSDFGFMSSGRAETQYF. The DNA for the CDR3 is TGTGCCAGCAGTGACTTTGGCTTTATGAGTAGCGGGAGGGCAGAGACCCAGTACTTC.

V gene TRBV19 combines with J gene TRBJ2-6; D is ambiguous. CDR3 length equals 15 residues. V shed 1 base and J shed 0 bases, with 4 bases lying between them. Germline CDR1 LNHDA, CDR2 SQIVND (reference sequence). DNA for the CDR3: TGTGCCAGTAGTATAGCCGTCTCTGGGGCCAACGTCCTGACTTTC. It is translated as CASSIAVSGANVLTF.

The CDR3 loop is CASSRMTVGTEAFF. In DNA, the CDR3 is TGTGCCAGTAGTAGGATGACAGTCGGCACTGAAGCTTTCTTT. The chain employs TRBV19 and TRBJ1-1; D might be TRBD1 (5 bases). This CDR3 is 14 amino acids long. Germline V gene data show CDR1 as LNHDA and CDR2 as SQIVND (reference sequence). Trimming pared 4 bases from V and 4 bases from J, leaving 13 bases between.

The V and J genes are TRBV5-6 and TRBJ1-1; weak D call: TRBD1 (6 bases). The CDR3 is 13 amino acids. The V gene lost 4 bases and the J gene lost 3 bases, with 10 bases spanning the gap. The V gene's germline CDR1 is SGHDT and CDR2 YYEEEE. As DNA, the CDR3 is TGTGCCAGCAGCCAGGGGTTGGACACTGAAGCTTTCTTT. Its translation is CASSQGLDTEAFF.

There are a few counts of this clone. The chain recombines TRBV28 with TRBJ1-2, with 9 nucleotides matching TRBD1. The CDR3 has 13 amino acids. Germline V CDR1 and CDR2: MDHEN, SYDVKM. V was clipped by 8 bases and J by 8 bases; unmatched bases: 9. The CDR3 sequence: CASGPGTGRGYTF. In nucleotides, the CDR3 is TGTGCCAGCGGACCAGGGACAGGGCGCGGCTACACCTTC.

The V gene is TRBV19, the J gene TRBJ2-3; D unresolved. Trimming pared 5 bases from V and 0 bases from J, leaving 12 bases between. This CDR3 is 15 amino acids long. Germline CDR1 reads LNHDA; CDR2 reads SQIVND (reference sequence). DNA of the CDR3: TGTGCCAGTAGTCCCCGACACTCTAGCACAGATACGCAGTATTTT. Protein sequence: CASSPRHSSTDTQYF.

In regard to this clone: The same CDR3 also results from other DNA sequences found in this sample. The chain combines TRBV15 with TRBJ2-1; 10 nucleotides align to TRBD1. The trim removed 3 bases at V and 3 bases at J, leaving 2 bases unmatched. The CDR3 covers 15 residues. Germline V lookup: CDR1 LNHNV, CDR2 YYDKDF (reference sequence). For the CDR3, the DNA is TGTGCCACCAGCAGGGACAGGGGGAACTACAATGAGCAGTTCTTC. Amino acids: CATSRDRGNYNEQFF.

The V call is TRBV4-2, the J call TRBJ2-5, with 7 bases matching TRBD2. CDR1 and CDR2 (germline): LGHNA, YNFKEQ. The CDR3 has 15 amino acids. V was pared by 6 bases and J by 11 bases, with 18 bases of the junction left unmatched. In DNA, the CDR3 is TGTGCCAGCAGACACGCGGGAGAAGGAATGAGGGAGCAGTACTTC. Translating gives CASRHAGEGMREQYF.

This clone was seen only once. The chain is built from TRBV29-1 and TRBJ2-3; D is undetermined. The CDR3 length is 12 residues. Germline-derived CDR1 and CDR2 are SQVTM and ANQGSEA. The V end lost 6 bases, the J end lost 2 bases, and 9 bases lay between the germline ends. CDR3 sequence reads: CSVVDFTDTQYF. The CDR3 DNA sequence: TGCAGCGTGGTTGACTTCACAGATACGCAGTATTTT.

The chain combines TRBV5-1 with TRBJ1-1; D remains unclear. Germline CDR1 SGHRS, CDR2 YFSETQ. The CDR3 contains 16 residues. Deletions cut 4 bases from V and 1 base from J, with 17 bases between. This chain's CDR3 is CASSTKDGERNTEAFF. DNA for the CDR3: TGCGCCAGCAGCACCAAAGACGGGGAGCGGAACACTGAAGCTTTCTTT.

The rearrangement links TRBV5-4 to TRBJ2-3, with D tentatively TRBD1 (7 bases). CDR1 is SGHNT and CDR2 is YYREEE in the germline V gene (reference sequence). Trimming removed 4 bases at V and 6 bases at J, with 21 bases between. CDR3 length: 16 amino acids. The CDR3 DNA sequence: TGTGCCAGCAGCCTTGGTGCCAGGGGGGTCAGGGATACGCAGTATTTT. This gives the protein CASSLGARGVRDTQYF.

V usage is TRBV4-1 and J usage is TRBJ2-1, with 9 bases aligning to TRBD2. Germline loops: CDR1 MGHRA, CDR2 YSYEKL. The CDR3 runs to 18 residues. With V trimmed by 0 bases and J by 3 bases, 9 bases remained unmatched. DNA of the CDR3: TGCGCCAGCAGCCAAGAATCGACTAGCGGAAGATACTACAATGAGCAGTTCTTC. It specifies CASSQESTSGRYYNEQFF.

The chain recombines TRBV18 with TRBJ2-1, with 9 bases matching TRBD1. Germline V lookup: CDR1 KGHSH, CDR2 LQKENI. This CDR3 has 16 residues. V was clipped by 6 bases and J by 9 bases; unmatched bases: 15. As DNA, the CDR3 is TGTGCCAGCTCGCCTCTCTCCGGGACAGGGATCGGTGAGCAGTTCTTC. Its protein is CASSPLSGTGIGEQFF.

In its sample, this clone was seen once. The chain's CDR3 is CSVEGHLNTEAFF. Here the CDR3 DNA reads TGCAGCGTTGAGGGACACCTGAACACTGAAGCTTTCTTT. The rearrangement uses TRBV29-1 and TRBJ1-1; perhaps TRBD1 as D (6 bases). The germline V gene encodes CDR1 SQVTM and CDR2 ANQGSEA. Trimming pared 3 bases from V and 0 bases from J, leaving 8 bases between. This CDR3 has 13 residues.

This chain links TRBV6-1 with TRBJ1-5; TRBD1 aligns across 8 bases. The V gene end was trimmed by 4 bases and the J gene end by 7 bases; junction bases not matched to a gene: 6. There are 14 residues in the CDR3. The germline CDR1 and CDR2 sequences are MNHNS and SASEGT. CDR3 sequence (DNA): TGTGCCAGCAGTGGACAGGGGTGGCAGCAGCCCCAGCATTTT. Its protein is CASSGQGWQQPQHF.

This clone appeared a few times. The V and J genes are TRBV4-1 and TRBJ2-7; 10 positions agree with TRBD2. CDR1 MGHRA and CDR2 YSYEKL come from the germline V gene. V lost 2 bases and J lost 4; bases outside the gene matches: 8. The CDR3 is 16 amino acids. CDR3 residues: CASSQLAGAGTYEQYF. In DNA form, the CDR3 reads TGCGCCAGCAGCCAACTAGCGGGAGCCGGCACGTACGAGCAGTACTTC.

J is TRBJ1-3 and V is TRBV4-1; D is uncertain. In germline, CDR1 is MGHRA, CDR2 YSYEKL. CDR3 size: 13 residues. Trimming shortened V by 2 bases and J by 3 bases, and 5 bases separated the two germline ends. CDR3 amino acids: CASSQTRGNTIYF. The CDR3 nucleotides are TGCGCCAGCAGCCAAACTCGTGGAAACACCATATATTTT.

Only one count was recorded for this clone. The gene calls are TRBV29-1 and TRBJ2-1, with D perhaps TRBD1 (6 bases). Germline V gene lookup returns CDR1 SQVTM and CDR2 ANQGSEA. Between the trimmed V and J ends, which lost 1 base and 3 bases, there was a span of 10 bases. The CDR3 consists of 14 residues. This CDR3 reads CSVEARGDYNEQFF. The CDR3 region has the DNA TGCAGCGTTGAAGCCAGGGGAGACTACAATGAGCAGTTCTTC.

The CDR3 nucleotides read TGTGCCAGCAGACCGACGGGGACTGAAGCTTTCTTT. Protein: CASRPTGTEAFF. V usage is TRBV27 and J usage is TRBJ1-1; no clear D. The CDR3 length is 12 residues. Trimming removed 6 bases at V and 5 bases at J, with 10 bases between. CDR1 MNHEY and CDR2 SMNVEV come from the germline V gene (reference sequence).

The chain uses TRBV5-4 and TRBJ2-5; 10 bases fit TRBD1. The V gene's germline CDR1 is SGHNT and CDR2 YYREEE (reference sequence). The CDR3 runs 14 residues. V dropped 4 bases and J dropped 5; count of bases not matched to a gene: 5. CDR3 sequence (DNA): TGTGCCAGCAGCGGGGGGACAGGGGACGAGACCCAGTACTTC. Residues: CASSGGTGDETQYF.

Here the CDR3 DNA reads TGTGCCAGTAGTATCTTACAGGGGGCGAGTTCCAACTATGGCTACACCTTC. It yields the protein CASSILQGASSNYGYTF. The rearrangement links TRBV19 to TRBJ1-2, with 9 bases aligning to TRBD1. Per germline, CDR1 LNHDA and CDR2 SQIVND (reference sequence). J gave up 2 bases and V 3 bases, and 10 bases lay outside the gene matches. The CDR3 length is 17 residues. The complete variable domain, with remaining parts taken from reference TRBV19 and TRBJ1-2, reads DGGITQSPKYLFRKEGQNVTLSCEQNLNHDAMYWYRQDPGQGLRLIYYSQIVNDFQKGDIAEGYSVSREKKESFPLTVTSAQKNPTAFYLCASSILQGASSNYGYTFGSGTRLTVV.

The chain combines TRBV11-1 with TRBJ2-2; TRBD2 might be the D (5 bases). The germline V gene has CDR1 SGHAT and CDR2 FQDESV (reference sequence). V gave up 4 bases and J gave up 5 bases, with 14 bases separating them. This CDR3 contains 15 residues. CDR3 amino acids: CASSSVRGKTGELFF. The DNA of the CDR3 is TGTGCCAGCAGCTCGGTCCGAGGGAAGACCGGGGAGCTGTTTTTT.

In regard to this clone: Germline is not matched at one junction end, which may reflect a read error. The CDR3 reads CSAREGLAGHF. DNA of the CDR3: TGCAGTGCTAGAGAAGGACTAGCAGGCCACTTC. The chain has TRBV20-1 and TRBJ2-7; 8 bases match TRBD2. The CDR3 is 11 residues long. Looked up from germline, CDR1 is DFQATT and CDR2 is SNEGSKA (reference sequence).

The chain couples TRBV2 to TRBJ1-4, with no clear D. Germline V lookup: CDR1 SNHLY, CDR2 FYNNEI. The CDR3 has 12 residues. V was cut by 5 bases and J by 8 bases, with 9 bases left in between. The CDR3 loop reads CASSMVAEKLFF. CDR3 DNA: TGTGCCAGCAGTATGGTCGCGGAAAAACTGTTTTTT.

The V gene is TRBV30, the J gene TRBJ2-1; TRBD1 matches at 11 bases. The germline V gene has CDR1 GTSNPN and CDR2 SVGIG (reference sequence). V lost 3 bases and J lost 6; bases outside the gene matches: 4. CDR3 length equals 14 residues. The CDR3 here is CAWSGGQGVNEQFF. In nucleotides, the CDR3 is TGTGCCTGGAGCGGGGGACAGGGGGTCAATGAGCAGTTCTTC.